This T cell receptor beta chain was documented in a study of blood T cell repertoires in COVID-19 (dated by TCRdb to 2018 to 2020). Study-level background: Samples covering the acute and convalescent phases of COVID-19 were provided by collaborators in the United States, Italy and Spain. Nearly every sample came with metadata listing a de-identified subject ID, COVID-19 status, age in years and sex. Where available, HLA class I and class II types were obtained from metadata supplied by the sample provider rather than from assay-based typing. The samples were drawn from the first 160 participants of the ongoing ImmuneRACE study and from 950 to 1,500 subjects provided by 6 global collaborators. A freely available public database, intended as a resource for researchers studying the immune response to SARS-CoV-2, is where the repertoires were released. Subjects who had been exposed to COVID-19, were actively infected with it, or had recovered from it provided the deeply sampled blood TCRbeta repertoires that made up the dataset. The prospective study material was composed of cDNA or gDNA derived from T cells, B-cell-depleted T cells, or PBMCs.

Here is what the overall study found, with its caveats: Clinical and demographic metadata were provided uncurated, with the amount varying by source and participant.

Looking up the germline V gene yields CDR1 KGHSH and CDR2 LQKENI. The V and J ends are trimmed by 4 bases and 0 bases, leaving 12 bases between them. From the cysteine through the phenylalanine, the CDR3 covers 16 amino acids. Only the CDR3 portion is preserved as DNA: 48 bases, with reading frame beginning at the first base. Collaborating institutions collected whole blood in K2EDTA tubes following their own protocols. Collaborator samples were shipped for TCRbeta analysis as frozen whole blood, isolated PBMCs, or DNA extracted from either sample type. As to this clone: Its antigen remains undetermined. Per-base quality was not reported, and no clone a single base away is much larger than it.

The immunoSEQ Assay, a bias-controlled multiplex PCR, was used to amplify TCRbeta CDR3 regions from genomic DNA. On the study's bioinformatics: The number of nucleated cells in each sample was estimated by amplification of reference gene primers within the assay. To quantify the absolute abundance of each unique TCRbeta CDR3 rearrangement, sequence reads were collapsed and filtered. For each sample, productive Simpson clonality was calculated by taking the square root of Simpson's diversity index across productive rearrangements. The immuneACCESS repertoire file appears here via TCRdb, limited to in-frame rearrangements. These files lack a portion of the clones; in checked studies, under half of the deficit traces to unresolved V genes, and the cause of the others is not known. V, J and clone size are those of that table, while D and trimming were read from the DNA. Within this sample are about 120,000 clones, with around 79% of them counted one time only. Roughly 2% of the sample rests with the top ten.

The chain is made from TRBV18 and TRBJ2-2, with TRBD1 perhaps the D gene, on 5 matching bases. Sequencing was done on a sample of peripheral blood. The TCR originated in a man between 65 and 80 years old with acute or convalescent COVID-19. The CDR3 protein sequence reads: CASSQSAGTNTGELFF. The DNA sequence reads TGTGCCAGCTCACAATCGGCAGGGACGAACACCGGGGAGCTGTTTTTT.